One and the same sample provided the 7 T cell receptor beta chains below, sequenced in a study of T cell repertoires in cytomegalovirus infection. These receptors have no identified antigens. TCRdb redid the calling of the reads with MiXCR, one entry per CDR3 protein. Here the sample spans hundreds of thousands of distinct CDR3 sequences, 30% to 40% being singletons. Sequencing was performed on cultured PBMCs, taken from culture after CMV antigen stimulation. These receptors originate from a human donor in good health (CMV status not recorded). Some clones in this sample may be carry-over from other donors' samples.

The genes are TRBV6-1 and TRBJ2-1; D may match TRBD1 or TRBD2 (5 bases each). Between the trimmed V and J ends, which lost 10 bases and 11 bases, there was a span of 21 bases. CDR3 length: 13 residues. The V gene's germline CDR1 is MNHNS and CDR2 SASEGT. CDR3 coding DNA: TGTGCCACCACAGTTACCCAGTGGGGGAAGCAGTTCTTC. It yields the protein CATTVTQWGKQFF.

This clonotype has more than one count but fewer than ten. This rearrangement joins TRBV6-1 to TRBJ1-5, with D perhaps TRBD1 (5 bases). The germline V gene encodes CDR1 MNHNS and CDR2 SASEGT. Trimming left V 0 bases short and J 4 bases short, with 16 bases between. The CDR3 extends over 17 amino acids. CDR3 region: CASSEALLRTRNQPQHF. The CDR3 nucleotides read TGTGCCAGCAGTGAAGCGCTTCTAAGGACAAGAAATCAGCCCCAGCATTTT.

This clonotype was recorded only once. The genes are TRBV9 and TRBJ2-1, with D unclear. This CDR3 spans 12 amino acids. V was shortened by 3 bases and J by 8 bases, with 9 bases between the two germline ends. Germline CDR1 SGDLS, CDR2 YYNGEE. The CDR3 protein is CASSEQAHEQFF. For the CDR3, the DNA is TGTGCCAGCAGCGAGCAGGCGCATGAGCAGTTCTTC.

The chain recombines TRBV7-2 with TRBJ2-7; D perhaps matches TRBD2 (5 bases). Germline loops: CDR1 SGHTA, CDR2 FQGNSA. CDR3 length equals 13 residues. The ends were cut back, 1 base at V and 7 bases at J, with 11 bases in the middle. This CDR3 reads CASSLVGVAEQYF. CDR3 coding DNA: TGTGCCAGCAGCTTAGTTGGGGTAGCGGAGCAGTACTTC.

V is TRBV12-3 or TRBV12-4 and J is TRBJ2-1, with TRBD2 matching over 7 bases. The CDR3 covers 14 residues. The V and J ends lost 10 bases and 10 bases, in that order; junction bases with no gene match: 16. CDR3 sequence reads: CATTEQGGSTEQFF. The CDR3 nucleotides are TGTGCCACCACAGAGCAGGGCGGGAGTACGGAGCAGTTCTTC.

This clonotype was detected a few times. The rearrangement uses TRBV27 and TRBJ2-3; D unclear. CDR1 is MNHEY and CDR2 is SMNVEV in the germline V gene (reference sequence). The CDR3 spans 13 residues. With 4 bases removed from V and 3 bases from J, the gap between germline ends came to 8 bases. The CDR3 DNA sequence: TGTGCCAGCAGTTGGGCTAGGACAGATACGCAGTATTTT. Translated: CASSWARTDTQYF.

This clonotype was counted between two and nine times. The chain joins TRBV6-2 or TRBV6-3 to TRBJ2-3; TRBD2 agrees at 9 bases. The CDR3 totals 15 residues. The J segment lost 0 bases and the V segment lost 5 bases, leaving 3 bases of the junction unmatched. Germline V gene data show CDR1 as MNHEY and CDR2 as SVGEGT. The DNA of the CDR3 is TGTGCCAGCAGTGAGCGGGGGGACAGCACAGATACGCAGTATTTT. Residues: CASSERGDSTDTQYF.